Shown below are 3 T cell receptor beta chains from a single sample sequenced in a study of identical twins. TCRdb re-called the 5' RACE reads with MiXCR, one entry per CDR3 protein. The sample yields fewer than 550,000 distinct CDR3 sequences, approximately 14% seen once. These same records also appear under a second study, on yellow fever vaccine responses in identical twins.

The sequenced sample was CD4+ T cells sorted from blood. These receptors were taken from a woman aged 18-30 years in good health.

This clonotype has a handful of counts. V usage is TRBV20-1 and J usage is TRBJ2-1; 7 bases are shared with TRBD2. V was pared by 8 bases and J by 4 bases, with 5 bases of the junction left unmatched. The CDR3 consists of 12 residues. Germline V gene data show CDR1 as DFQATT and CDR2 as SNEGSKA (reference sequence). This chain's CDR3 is CSPRGSYNEQFF. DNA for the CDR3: TGCAGTCCGCGGGGGAGTTACAATGAGCAGTTCTTC.

CDR3 in amino acids: CATSRGGNSIGTEAFF. The CDR3 DNA is TGTGCCACCAGCAGAGGAGGGAACAGTATCGGCACTGAAGCTTTCTTT. V is TRBV15 and J is TRBJ1-1; D is undetermined. The CDR3 has 16 residues. Looked up from germline, CDR1 is LNHNV and CDR2 is YYDKDF (reference sequence). V was pared by 1 base and J by 4 bases, with 16 bases between.

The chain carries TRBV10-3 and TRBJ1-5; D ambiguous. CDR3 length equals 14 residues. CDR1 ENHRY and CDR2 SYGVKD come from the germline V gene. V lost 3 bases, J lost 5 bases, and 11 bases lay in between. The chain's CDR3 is CAISESQQYQPQHF. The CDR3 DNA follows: TGTGCCATCAGTGAAAGTCAGCAGTATCAGCCCCAGCATTTT.